This T cell receptor beta chain was profiled in a study of cytomegalovirus exposure and HLA in healthy donors. Study in general: From donors who were HLA-typed, an early data release held approximately 91 million unique TCRs. Of over 350 genotyped donors, roughly 81% grouped in the Caucasian-associated ancestry cluster.

This PCR relied on a set of 60 Vbeta primers and 13 Jbeta primers. Sequencing was performed with immunoSEQ multiplex PCR; in TCRdb, only in-frame clones are kept and a portion is missing. The table lists about 160,000 clones, roughly 84% of them singletons, with about 0.37% in the top ten. Looked up from germline, CDR1 is MDHEN and CDR2 is SYDVKM. V was trimmed by 8 bases and J by 1 base, leaving 17 bases between them. The CDR3 has 15 amino acids. Broader study findings: The number of N-insertions in an Asian-associated ancestry cluster was reportedly below the approximately 700-donor mean in a later analysis. CMV antigen specificity of three CMV-associated chains was confirmed in vitro.

On this clone: What it binds is unknown.

The sequenced sample was PBMCs. The chain carries TRBV28 and TRBJ1-1; no firm D call. This clonotype was obtained from a boy younger than 10 in good health and CMV-seronegative. In nucleotides, the CDR3 is TGTGCCAGCTCCCCGCGGAGAGCCCCGAACACTGAAGCTTTCTTT. The encoded protein is CASSPRRAPNTEAFF.